Reported below is one T cell receptor beta chain. The antigen is not known. Purities over 95% were achieved in all sorted populations. These data belong to a study of beta chain features in type 1 diabetes. Expressed TCRB transcripts got sequenced, as all isolated RNA was reverse transcribed. Using immunoSEQ multiplex PCR, the repertoire was profiled, and TCRdb retains in-frame clones only, with some absent. This sample has 200,000 to 250,000 clones; roughly a tenth occur once, and the top ten carry about 1.2%. V lost 8 bases to trimming and J lost 10 bases; unmatched junction nucleotides: 8. The CDR3 is 12 residues long. Per the germline V gene, CDR1 is MNHEY and CDR2 is SMNVEV (reference sequence). Regarding the study as a whole: For Type 1 diabetes patients, all four CD4+ subsets carried TCRB CDR3s that were moderately but significantly shorter.

The TCR sequence derives from a man aged 18 to 30 in good health. The genes are TRBV27 and TRBJ1-3; 7 bases match TRBD1. The sample consisted of central memory CD4+ T cells from blood. The DNA for the CDR3 is TGTGCCAGCGGGGAGGGGGCGGCAACCATATATTTT. Its translation is CASGEGAATIYF.